A selection of T cell receptor beta chains follows, all from one sample in a study of cytotoxic CD8 clonotypes in ibrutinib-treated CLL. Assay: immunoSEQ multiplex PCR; the TCRdb copy retains only in-frame clones and omits some. The sample yields approximately 340,000 clones, 67% seen once. This material consisted of PBMCs, taken after 36 months of ibrutinib treatment. The source of these receptors is a human donor with chronic lymphocytic leukemia. Both conserved end residues are part of each CDR3. Part of the rows lack a size; the others show once, few, many or a class for expanded clones.

TRBJ1-1 TRBV12-5 few CASGAPTVNTEAFF
TRBJ2-1 TRBV7-3 - CASSPGQGYNEQFF
TRBJ1-2 TRBV25-1 few CASKLDDYGYTF
TRBJ2-1 TRBV7-5 - CVRSLTSGSSYNEQFF
TRBJ2-2 TRBV18 - CASSEQHTGELFF
TRBJ2-5 TRBV11-1 - CASSLGQGGETQYF
TRBJ2-5 TRBV25-1 - CASSEEGLVGQETQYF
TRBJ2-7 TRBV11-2 - CASSLSPGYIYEQYF
TRBJ2-1 TRBV5-4 - CASSTEGRISNEQFF
TRBJ1-1 TRBV28 - CASSYWTGGAGTEAFF
TRBJ1-5 TRBV2 few CASSGPVAQPQHF
TRBJ1-1 TRBV4-1 - CASSQRPRDRANTEAFF
TRBJ2-1 TRBV4-1 - CASSQSGLAGGQQFF
TRBJ2-7 TRBV25-1 - CASSEDYEQYF
TRBJ1-6 TRBV6-1 - CASSERAGSPLHF
TRBJ2-2 TRBV6-6 - CASSKGQGGNTGELFF
TRBJ1-5 TRBV2 - CASRRPGSNQPQHF
TRBJ2-3 TRBV7-9 - CASSFGADTQYF
TRBJ2-2 TRBV10-3 - CAIRGTGNTGELFF
TRBJ1-3 TRBV5-1 - CASSLGSGSGNTIYF
TRBJ1-2 TRBV9 - CASSVGQGANYGYTF
TRBJ2-2 TRBV11-3 - CASSPSTGTGELFF
TRBJ1-5 TRBV6-5 - CASSTDSSSNQPQHF